The source of this T cell receptor (beta chain) is a study of blood T cell repertoires in COVID-19. The assay was immunoSEQ multiplex PCR, and TCRdb's table has in-frame clones only and misses some. The sample lists tens of thousands of clones, 86% occurring once. Deletions cut 0 bases from V and 1 base from J, with 9 bases between. Germline V lookup: CDR1 ENHRY, CDR2 SYGVKD. CDR3 length equals 15 residues. The rearrangement links TRBV10-3 to TRBJ1-2; D remains unclear. The TCR sequence derives from a man between 65 and 85 years old with active or convalescent COVID-19. Sequenced material: peripheral blood. The CDR3 nucleotides are TGTGCCATCAGTGAGTCTCTAGCAGTTAACTATGGCTACACCTTC. It translates to CAISESLAVNYGYTF.